These T cell receptor beta chains were read from a single sample in a study of PD-L1 blockade in urothelial cancer. Libraries were prepared by immunoSEQ multiplex PCR; TCRdb keeps only in-frame clonotypes and omits some of them. The sample has around 130,000 clones; about 81% are singletons. Specimen: PBMCs, collected around atezolizumab (anti-PD-L1) treatment. The receptors originated from a man aged 50 or older with urothelial cancer. Each CDR3 is given with its conserved first and last residue. Each record gives: J gene, V gene, clone size, D gene, CDR3 DNA, CDR3 protein. The D gene is left open where the match is weak. Only some rows state a clone size, as once, few, many or a class for expanded clones.

j_call: TRBJ1-1; v_call: TRBV11-2; clone_size: -; d_call: -; cdr3_nt: TGTGCCAGCAGCTTGGGCCTGAACACTGAAGCTTTCTTT; cdr3_aa: CASSLGLNTEAFF
j_call: TRBJ2-2; v_call: TRBV2; clone_size: -; d_call: TRBD2; cdr3_nt: TGTGCCAGCGGCGCTAGCGGGATAAACACCGGGGAGCTGTTTTTT; cdr3_aa: CASGASGINTGELFF
j_call: TRBJ2-3; v_call: TRBV11-2; clone_size: -; d_call: TRBD2; cdr3_nt: TGTGCCAGCAGCTTATCCGCGGGGGGGGCTAGCACAGATACGCAGTATTTT; cdr3_aa: CASSLSAGGASTDTQYF
j_call: TRBJ1-5; v_call: TRBV6-1; clone_size: -; d_call: -; cdr3_nt: TGTGCCAGCAGTGAGTCCCAGGGTCTACAGCCCCAGCATTTT; cdr3_aa: CASSESQGLQPQHF
j_call: TRBJ2-2; v_call: TRBV7-9; clone_size: -; d_call: TRBD2; cdr3_nt: TGTGCCAGCAGCACCCTGTCCGGGACTAGCGGGAGTAGCACCGGGGAGCTGTTTTTT; cdr3_aa: CASSTLSGTSGSSTGELFF
j_call: TRBJ1-5; v_call: TRBV5-6; clone_size: -; d_call: -; cdr3_nt: TGTGCCAGCAGCTTGTTAGGGAGGGATCAGCCCCAGCATTTT; cdr3_aa: CASSLLGRDQPQHF
j_call: TRBJ2-7; v_call: TRBV7-9; clone_size: -; d_call: -; cdr3_nt: TGTGCCAGCAGCCTCCCGGTGGCGGGCAACTACGAGCAGTACTTC; cdr3_aa: CASSLPVAGNYEQYF
j_call: TRBJ2-1; v_call: TRBV27; clone_size: -; d_call: -; cdr3_nt: TGTGCCAGCAGTTTAATGCCCACTACCCTCTACAATGAGCAGTTCTTC; cdr3_aa: CASSLMPTTLYNEQFF
j_call: TRBJ1-1; v_call: TRBV4-2; clone_size: -; d_call: -; cdr3_nt: TGTGCCAGCAGCCAGGCCCGGGGGGGAGTGAACACTGAAGCTTTCTTT; cdr3_aa: CASSQARGGVNTEAFF
j_call: TRBJ2-2; v_call: TRBV9; clone_size: -; d_call: -; cdr3_nt: TGTGCCAGCAGCGTAGCGGTTAACACCGGGGAGCTGTTTTTT; cdr3_aa: CASSVAVNTGELFF
j_call: TRBJ1-6; v_call: TRBV7-9; clone_size: -; d_call: -; cdr3_nt: TGTGCCAGCAGCTTAGAAGGGGCTCAGTCACCCCTCCACTTT; cdr3_aa: CASSLEGAQSPLHF
j_call: TRBJ1-2; v_call: TRBV2; clone_size: -; d_call: TRBD1; cdr3_nt: TGTGCCAGCACCAGACCCCCGGGACAGGAGCACTATGGCTACACCTTC; cdr3_aa: CASTRPPGQEHYGYTF
j_call: TRBJ2-7; v_call: TRBV13; clone_size: -; d_call: TRBD1; cdr3_nt: TGTGCCAGCAGCCCTTATTCGGGACAGGGCTACGAGCAGTACTTC; cdr3_aa: CASSPYSGQGYEQYF
j_call: TRBJ1-2; v_call: TRBV5-4; clone_size: -; d_call: TRBD1; cdr3_nt: TGTGCCACCGGAGGGTCGGGACAGGGAGGAGGTGGCTACACCTTC; cdr3_aa: CATGGSGQGGGGYTF
j_call: TRBJ2-3; v_call: TRBV7-3; clone_size: -; d_call: TRBD2; cdr3_nt: TGTGCCAGCAGCCCACGGACTAGCGGGAGAGATACGCAGTATTTT; cdr3_aa: CASSPRTSGRDTQYF
j_call: TRBJ2-5; v_call: TRBV6-5; clone_size: -; d_call: TRBD2; cdr3_nt: TGTGCCAGCAAGCGGGAGAGTGGAGAGACCCAGTACTTC; cdr3_aa: CASKRESGETQYF
j_call: TRBJ1-2; v_call: TRBV6-5; clone_size: -; d_call: -; cdr3_nt: TGTGCCAGCAGTTACTTAGCTAGGACAGAAAAAAATGGCTACACCTTC; cdr3_aa: CASSYLARTEKNGYTF
j_call: TRBJ1-1; v_call: TRBV18; clone_size: -; d_call: -; cdr3_nt: TGTGCCAGCTCTGAGTTGGGGAGTGAAGCTTTCTTT; cdr3_aa: CASSELGSEAFF
j_call: TRBJ2-3; v_call: TRBV2; clone_size: -; d_call: TRBD2; cdr3_nt: TGTGCCAGCAGTGAAGGTGTGGCTAGCGGGAGGGGAGATACGCAGTATTTT; cdr3_aa: CASSEGVASGRGDTQYF
j_call: TRBJ1-1; v_call: TRBV27; clone_size: once; d_call: -; cdr3_nt: TGTGCCAGCAGTCCGGGGGGAGGGAACACTGAAGCTTTCTTT; cdr3_aa: CASSPGGGNTEAFF
j_call: TRBJ1-2; v_call: TRBV7-6; clone_size: -; d_call: -; cdr3_nt: TGTGCCAGCAGCTTAGAAAGGGTAGACAGCTATGGCTACACCTTC; cdr3_aa: CASSLERVDSYGYTF
j_call: TRBJ2-1; v_call: TRBV5-1; clone_size: many; d_call: -; cdr3_nt: TGCGCCAGCAGCTTGGATCGGAATGAGCAGTTCTTC; cdr3_aa: CASSLDRNEQFF
j_call: TRBJ2-5; v_call: TRBV10-3; clone_size: -; d_call: TRBD1; cdr3_nt: TGTGCCATCAGTGAGCCGACCGGGACAGGGTTTGGAGAGACCCAGTACTTC; cdr3_aa: CAISEPTGTGFGETQYF
j_call: TRBJ2-7; v_call: TRBV5-1; clone_size: -; d_call: TRBD1; cdr3_nt: TGCGCCAGCAGCCCGGGACAGAGCTCCTACGAGCAGTACTTC; cdr3_aa: CASSPGQSSYEQYF
j_call: TRBJ2-1; v_call: TRBV5-1; clone_size: -; d_call: -; cdr3_nt: TGCGCCAGCAGCTTGGAACTTAGTGCTTCCTACAATGAGCAGTTCTTC; cdr3_aa: CASSLELSASYNEQFF
j_call: TRBJ2-5; v_call: TRBV5-1; clone_size: -; d_call: -; cdr3_nt: TGCGCCAGCACACTGAGTCGCGGAGAGACCCAGTACTTC; cdr3_aa: CASTLSRGETQYF
j_call: TRBJ1-5; v_call: TRBV7-9; clone_size: -; d_call: -; cdr3_nt: TGTGCCAGCAGCCCACGGGACAATCAGCCCCAGCATTTT; cdr3_aa: CASSPRDNQPQHF
j_call: TRBJ2-3; v_call: TRBV18; clone_size: once; d_call: TRBD1; cdr3_nt: TGTGCCAGCTCGCCGGGACAGGGGTTGCGTGATACGCAGTATTTT; cdr3_aa: CASSPGQGLRDTQYF
j_call: TRBJ1-1; v_call: TRBV6-1; clone_size: few; d_call: -; cdr3_nt: TGTGCCAGCAAAAAGGGGGTTGAAGCTTTCTTT; cdr3_aa: CASKKGVEAFF
j_call: TRBJ2-1; v_call: TRBV6-4; clone_size: -; d_call: TRBD2; cdr3_nt: TGTGCCAGCGGCTTTCTGTTGGGACTAGCGGGACCGGACGCCCACAATGAGCAGTTCTTC; cdr3_aa: CASGFLLGLAGPDAHNEQFF
j_call: TRBJ2-1; v_call: TRBV15; clone_size: -; d_call: -; cdr3_nt: TGTGCCACCAGCAGAGATGTTACGGGAGTGGGGAATGAGCAGTTCTTC; cdr3_aa: CATSRDVTGVGNEQFF
j_call: TRBJ2-5; v_call: TRBV6-1; clone_size: -; d_call: TRBD2; cdr3_nt: TGTGCCAGCAGGGGGGGGACTGCGGGAGCGGAGACCCAGTACTTC; cdr3_aa: CASRGGTAGAETQYF
j_call: TRBJ2-4; v_call: TRBV11-2; clone_size: -; d_call: TRBD2; cdr3_nt: TGTGCCAGCAGCAGCCTGGGACTAGCGGGAGGGCCGGCCAAAAACATTCAGTACTTC; cdr3_aa: CASSSLGLAGGPAKNIQYF
j_call: TRBJ2-1; v_call: TRBV15; clone_size: -; d_call: -; cdr3_nt: TGTGCCACCAGCAGGCCTGGGCCCAATGAGCAGTTCTTC; cdr3_aa: CATSRPGPNEQFF
j_call: TRBJ1-2; v_call: TRBV21-1; clone_size: -; d_call: -; cdr3_nt: TGTGCCAGCAGCAAAGTCTCCGGGACAGGACATTCCCTAAACTATGGCTACACCTTC; cdr3_aa: CASSKVSGTGHSLNYGYTF
j_call: TRBJ1-4; v_call: TRBV19; clone_size: -; d_call: -; cdr3_nt: TGTGCCAGTAGCGCCCGACAGGCTTCCTATAATGAAAAACTGTTTTTT; cdr3_aa: CASSARQASYNEKLFF
j_call: TRBJ2-6; v_call: TRBV9; clone_size: -; d_call: TRBD2; cdr3_nt: TGTGCCAGCAGCGTATCGGGCGGGAGAGGTGGGGCCAACGTCCTGACTTTC; cdr3_aa: CASSVSGGRGGANVLTF
j_call: TRBJ2-3; v_call: TRBV28; clone_size: -; d_call: -; cdr3_nt: TGTGCCAGCAGGAGCGGCGGTGGAGGGGATACGCAGTATTTT; cdr3_aa: CASRSGGGGDTQYF
j_call: TRBJ1-1; v_call: TRBV19; clone_size: -; d_call: -; cdr3_nt: TGTGCCAGTACTCCTCTAGGTCAGGGGCCGAACACTGAAGCTTTCTTT; cdr3_aa: CASTPLGQGPNTEAFF
j_call: TRBJ2-5; v_call: TRBV10-3; clone_size: once; d_call: -; cdr3_nt: TGTGCCATCGGCTTGACAGGTGAAGAGACCCAGTACTTC; cdr3_aa: CAIGLTGEETQYF
j_call: TRBJ2-3; v_call: TRBV30; clone_size: -; d_call: TRBD1; cdr3_nt: TGTGCCTGGAGTTTTACAGGGGTAGATACGCAGTATTTT; cdr3_aa: CAWSFTGVDTQYF
j_call: TRBJ1-2; v_call: TRBV18; clone_size: -; d_call: -; cdr3_nt: TGTGCCAGCTCACCGGCAGGGTATGGCTACACCTTC; cdr3_aa: CASSPAGYGYTF
j_call: TRBJ2-7; v_call: TRBV19; clone_size: -; d_call: TRBD1; cdr3_nt: TGTGCCAGTACCAGGACAGGGGGCAACGAGCAGTACTTC; cdr3_aa: CASTRTGGNEQYF
j_call: TRBJ1-1; v_call: TRBV28; clone_size: -; d_call: TRBD1; cdr3_nt: TGTGCCAGCAGTTTATCCTGGGACAGAGTGAACACTGAAGCTTTCTTT; cdr3_aa: CASSLSWDRVNTEAFF
j_call: TRBJ1-2; v_call: TRBV28; clone_size: -; d_call: -; cdr3_nt: TGTGCCAGCAGCGTAGACAGCCTCTATGGCTACACCTTC; cdr3_aa: CASSVDSLYGYTF
j_call: TRBJ2-3; v_call: TRBV27; clone_size: -; d_call: -; cdr3_nt: TGTGCCAGCAGTTTAGGGCCATCTGCGGGGTCAACGCAGTATTTT; cdr3_aa: CASSLGPSAGSTQYF
j_call: TRBJ1-6; v_call: TRBV6-5; clone_size: -; d_call: -; cdr3_nt: TGTGCCAGCAGATATCAGGGGAGTGGTAATTCACCCCTCCACTTT; cdr3_aa: CASRYQGSGNSPLHF
j_call: TRBJ2-7; v_call: TRBV28; clone_size: few; d_call: -; cdr3_nt: TGTGCCAGCAGTTTCAGGGTCTATCCCTACGAGCAGTACTTC; cdr3_aa: CASSFRVYPYEQYF
j_call: TRBJ2-3; v_call: TRBV18; clone_size: -; d_call: TRBD1; cdr3_nt: TGTGCCAGCTCCGCGTCCAGGGGGTATGCAGATACGCAGTATTTT; cdr3_aa: CASSASRGYADTQYF
j_call: TRBJ2-7; v_call: TRBV5-6; clone_size: -; d_call: TRBD1; cdr3_nt: TGTGCCAGCAGCGCGGACAGGGGGCGCGTAACCTACGAGCAGTACTTC; cdr3_aa: CASSADRGRVTYEQYF
j_call: TRBJ1-2; v_call: TRBV14; clone_size: -; d_call: -; cdr3_nt: TGTGCCAGCAGCCGAGAGACAGGTTTTGACTATGGCTACACCTTC; cdr3_aa: CASSRETGFDYGYTF
j_call: TRBJ2-7; v_call: TRBV6-6; clone_size: once; d_call: TRBD2; cdr3_nt: TGTGCCAGCTCCGGGACCGGGGGGGGCGAGCAGTACTTC; cdr3_aa: CASSGTGGGEQYF
j_call: TRBJ2-5; v_call: TRBV5-4; clone_size: once; d_call: -; cdr3_nt: TGTGCCAGCAGCTTGGTAGCGGAAGAGACCCAGTACTTC; cdr3_aa: CASSLVAEETQYF
j_call: TRBJ2-7; v_call: TRBV9; clone_size: -; d_call: -; cdr3_nt: TGTGCCAGCAGCGCCTGGACTACTTCCTACGAGCAGTACTTC; cdr3_aa: CASSAWTTSYEQYF
j_call: TRBJ2-2; v_call: TRBV9; clone_size: -; d_call: -; cdr3_nt: TGTGCCAGCAGCGTAGGCCCCAGGGTAGAGACCGGGGAGCTGTTTTTT; cdr3_aa: CASSVGPRVETGELFF
j_call: TRBJ2-5; v_call: TRBV9; clone_size: -; d_call: TRBD1; cdr3_nt: TGTGCCAGCAGCGTGGGGCTGACAGGGTGGGAGACCCAGTACTTC; cdr3_aa: CASSVGLTGWETQYF
j_call: TRBJ2-3; v_call: TRBV7-2; clone_size: -; d_call: -; cdr3_nt: TGTGCCAGCAGCGCGGTGGCGGGGACCACAGATACGCAGTATTTT; cdr3_aa: CASSAVAGTTDTQYF
j_call: TRBJ2-3; v_call: TRBV9; clone_size: -; d_call: TRBD2; cdr3_nt: TGTGCCAGCAGCGCCATAGCGGGTCCCGACGGAGATACGCAGTATTTT; cdr3_aa: CASSAIAGPDGDTQYF
j_call: TRBJ1-6; v_call: TRBV18; clone_size: -; d_call: -; cdr3_nt: TGTGCCAGCTCACCACAACGAAATAAAGGGACACAAGGAAATTCACCCCTCCACTTT; cdr3_aa: CASSPQRNKGTQGNSPLHF
j_call: TRBJ1-1; v_call: TRBV19; clone_size: -; d_call: -; cdr3_nt: TGTGCCAGTAGTATAGATCGTGACACTGAAGCTTTCTTT; cdr3_aa: CASSIDRDTEAFF